This entry features one T cell receptor beta chain sequence. The antigen is undetermined. The entry originates in a study of B cell selection in AIRE deficiency. The CDR3 contains 16 residues. After removal of 4 bases from V and 0 bases from J, the junction contained 8 bases not matched to a gene. From germline, CDR1 is SEHNR and CDR2 FQNEAQ (reference sequence). Only in-frame clones appear in the TCRdb table, and some are missing; sequencing was by immunoSEQ multiplex PCR. The repertoire consists of over 20,000 clones, with 80% to 95% occurring once and the leading ten covering roughly 1.4%. Study-level points and caveats: Shared Treg sequences were biased toward short CDR3s with few non-templated nucleotide insertions.

Regulatory T cells were sorted as CD4+CD25hiCD127low/negative cells. The sequenced sample consisted of CD4+CD25+ Tregs sorted from PBMCs. This receptor was taken from a human donor in good health. The chain joins TRBV7-9 to TRBJ2-7; 8 nucleotides line up with TRBD2. For the CDR3, the DNA is TGTGCCAGCAGCTCGTCTCGGGGGGGCCACTCCTACGAGCAGTACTTC. It translates to CASSSSRGGHSYEQYF.